This T cell receptor beta chain was sequenced for a study of T cells in Graves' hyperthyroidism and ophthalmopathy (dated by TCRdb to about 2019). Regarding the complete study: Peripheral blood was sampled at the time of initial diagnosis, prior to any treatment. Thyroid tissue and blood T-cell repertoires from about 6 Graves' hyperthyroidism patients were also compared in the study. After blood sampling, hyperthyroidism patients were treated with methimazole at a starting dose of 30 mg daily, and ophthalmopathy patients were treated with high-dose intravenous methylprednisolone. Prospective prediction of ophthalmopathy was tested in an independent validation cohort consisting of 18 hyperthyroidism patients and around 17 patients who later progressed to ophthalmopathy. TCR V-J signatures able to tell the groups apart were searched for in a discovery cohort of 95 to 100 patients, of whom approximately 40 had Graves' ophthalmopathy and roughly 58 had stable Graves' hyperthyroidism. For training and testing, the 100 or so patients in the discovery cohort were randomly divided in a 7:3 ratio. TCR Vbeta CDR3 sequencing of 140 or so peripheral blood samples (roughly 41 ophthalmopathy, over 70 hyperthyroidism and roughly 17 progressor patients) is reported in the paper.

V and J are trimmed by 11 bases and 6 bases, and the gene matches miss 12 bases of the junction. From its cysteine to its phenylalanine, the CDR3 spans 14 amino acids. Only the CDR3 DNA stays, 42 bases, in frame from base 1. Looking up the germline V gene yields CDR1 LGHNA and CDR2 YSLEER. The TCR beta CDR3 regions were amplified from RNA transcripts. The first round of RT-PCR for the TCR CDR3 was performed with the HTBI primer set and the Qiagen OneStep RT-PCR kit. A second multiplex PCR round built the libraries, followed by size selection and purification. The libraries were sequenced on an Illumina HiSeq2000 using paired-end 100 bp reads. On the study's bioinformatics: SOAPnuke was used to process the raw data, throwing out any read that contained adapters or uncalled bases, had a mean Phred below 15, or lacked an exact constant-primer or identifier match. High-quality paired reads were merged with COPE v1.2.5, and unique nucleotide sequences were defined as clonotypes. Clonotypes were aligned to IMGT TRBV, TRBD and TRBJ reference segments using MiTCR v1.1. The analysis was restricted to V-J combinations with a frequency above 0.0001, which together covered 99.2% of the repertoires. The TCS score was defined as the ratio of F50 (clonal expansion) to E x V (chaos), calculated using BLOSUM62-based TCRdist between CDR3 peptides within each V-J. Welch's t-statistics and random forest reduced fewer than 600 V-J features to some 14, which were used in a naive Bayes classifier (R e1071). Thyroid-blood repertoire similarity was quantified with the Morisita-Horn index. Using fastp trimming at Q25 and MiXCR clonotype assembly, TCRdb reanalyzed the public sequencing data and kept in-frame beta chains. Every distinct CDR3 protein forms one entry, paired with its most common genes and DNA. Here the V and J calls rest on TCRdb's processing, not on the authors' analysis. The sample table holds roughly 700,000 distinct CDR3 sequences, of which 35% were seen once. The top ten hold less than 40% of the sample.

Stable Graves' hyperthyroidism was defined as the absence of progression to ophthalmopathy over 18 months of follow-up. Hyperthyroidism patients were newly diagnosed, had a disease duration of under 2 months, and were aged 18 to 65 years. The study excluded patients with uncontrolled infections, other autoimmune diseases, pregnancy or lactation. Clinical symptoms, serum thyroxine and TRAb, thyroid ultrasound, and orbital computed tomography formed the basis for the diagnoses. Ficoll-Paque density gradient centrifugation was used to isolate PBMCs from 10 ml of fresh peripheral blood. Total RNA was extracted using Trizol reagent, and RNA quality was assessed on an Agilent 2100 Bioanalyzer. This clonotype was counted only a few times. It has no known antigen specificity. No quality values exist for individual bases; no much larger clone is one base distant. Paper-wide results and their limitations: Most expanded thyroid clonotypes (frequency above 0.001) were also detected in blood, suggesting blood repertoires may reflect thyroid immune responses. In validation, progression to ophthalmopathy was predicted by the model with around 71% sensitivity and around 76% specificity, a median of about 6 months before onset. No statistical method was used to fix the sample size in advance, and group allocation was not hidden from the investigators. Ophthalmopathy was separated from stable hyperthyroidism by a 13 V-J signature model, with around 90% sensitivity and just over 81% specificity obtained in cross-validation and 80%/75% obtained in testing.

The source of this sequence is a woman in her 40s with Graves' hyperthyroidism. Material: blood. The chain joins TRBV4-3 to TRBJ1-4; 7 middle bases align to TRBD1. The CDR3 protein is CASGTDWPHEKLFF. The nucleotide sequence reads as follows: TGCGCCTCCGGGACAGACTGGCCCCATGAAAAACTGTTTTTT.